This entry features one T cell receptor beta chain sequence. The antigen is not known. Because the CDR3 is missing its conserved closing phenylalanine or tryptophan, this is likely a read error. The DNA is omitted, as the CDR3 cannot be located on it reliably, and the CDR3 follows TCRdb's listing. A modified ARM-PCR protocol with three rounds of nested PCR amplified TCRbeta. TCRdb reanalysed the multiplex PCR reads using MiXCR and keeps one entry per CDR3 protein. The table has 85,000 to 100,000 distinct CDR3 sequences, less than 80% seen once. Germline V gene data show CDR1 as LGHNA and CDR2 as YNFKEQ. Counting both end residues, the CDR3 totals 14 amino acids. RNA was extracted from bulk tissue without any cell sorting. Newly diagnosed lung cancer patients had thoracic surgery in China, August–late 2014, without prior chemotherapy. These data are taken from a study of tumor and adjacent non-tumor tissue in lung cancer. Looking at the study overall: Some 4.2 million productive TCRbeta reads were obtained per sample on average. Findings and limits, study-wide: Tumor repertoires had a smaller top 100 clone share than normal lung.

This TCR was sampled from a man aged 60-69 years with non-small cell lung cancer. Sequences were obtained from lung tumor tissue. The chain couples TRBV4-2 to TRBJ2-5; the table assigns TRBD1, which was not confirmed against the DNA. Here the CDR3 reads CASSQEVRGGSQYL.